Below are 13 T cell receptor beta chains sequenced from a single sample in a study of blood T cells in healthy people across ages. It was with a sample-barcoded 5' primer and a J-beta primer mix that a second PCR of about 6 to 12 cycles was run. TCRdb called the 5' RACE reads again in MiXCR, with one record for every CDR3 protein. The sample includes about 970,000 distinct CDR3 sequences, 51% seen only once; the top ten take around 21%. Sample: blood. Receptors originate from a woman aged 60-75 years in good health.

The chain employs TRBV30 and TRBJ2-2; D not certain. V was pared by 0 bases and J by 4 bases, with 9 bases between. CDR1 and CDR2 (germline): GTSNPN, SVGIG (reference sequence). The CDR3 is 14 residues long. CDR3 DNA: TGTGCCTGGAGTGTTTCGGCAGGCACCGGGGAGCTGTTTTTT. Translating it yields CAWSVSAGTGELFF.

CDR3 sequence reads: CSAFGSRSKNIQYF. The CDR3 DNA is TGCAGTGCCTTCGGGAGTCGGTCCAAAAACATTCAGTACTTC. This chain connects TRBV20-1 to TRBJ2-4; tentatively, D is TRBD2 (6 bases). This CDR3 has 14 amino acids. Germline CDR1 and CDR2: DFQATT and SNEGSKA (reference sequence). Trimming left V 6 bases short and J 2 bases short, with 14 bases between.

J is TRBJ2-1 and V is TRBV6-2 or TRBV6-3; TRBD1 matches 7 bases. Germline CDR1 and CDR2: MNHEY and SVGEGT. The CDR3 spans 15 residues. V lost 6 bases and J lost 2; bases outside the gene matches: 7. The chain's CDR3 is CASRSEQGAYNEQFF. Written as DNA, the CDR3 is TGTGCCAGCAGATCAGAGCAGGGGGCCTACAATGAGCAGTTCTTC.

V gene TRBV3-1 combines with J gene TRBJ1-1; TRBD1 matches 10 bases. The CDR3 contains 13 residues. CDR1 LGHDT and CDR2 YNNKEL come from the germline V gene (reference sequence). V lost 6 bases, J lost 4 bases, and 2 bases stayed unmatched. Here the CDR3 reads CASSGDRGTEAFF. The CDR3 DNA reads TGTGCCAGCAGTGGGGACAGGGGCACTGAAGCTTTCTTT.

This clonotype has a handful of counts. The chain has TRBV20-1 and TRBJ2-3, with a possible D match to TRBD2 (6 bases). The CDR3 loop spans 13 amino acids. The ends were cut back, 6 bases at V and 0 bases at J, with 10 bases in the middle. Per germline, CDR1 DFQATT and CDR2 SNEGSKA (reference sequence). CDR3 amino acids: CSARDLSTDTQYF. The CDR3 DNA follows: TGCAGTGCCCGGGACTTAAGCACAGATACGCAGTATTTT.

This clonotype was seen a handful of times. CDR3 sequence reads: CASSPATGELFF. The CDR3 DNA sequence: TGTGCCAGCAGTCCAGCCACCGGGGAGCTGTTTTTT. This sequence joins TRBV28 and TRBJ2-2; D gene uncertain. The CDR3 totals 12 residues. The V end was cut by 5 bases, the J end by 4 bases, with 5 bases between. Germline V lookup: CDR1 MDHEN, CDR2 SYDVKM. Filled out from reference TRBV28 and TRBJ2-2, the complete variable domain reads DVKVTQSSRYLVKRTGEKVFLECVQDMDHENMFWYRQDPGLGLRLIYFSYDVKMKEKGDIPEGYSVSREKKERFSLILESASTNQTSMYLCASSPATGELFFGEGSRLTVL.

The rearrangement links TRBV3-1 to TRBJ2-5, with TRBD1 matching 8 bases. The CDR3 spans 14 residues. Losses at the gene ends were 5 bases for V and 5 bases for J; bases not matched to a gene: 7. Per the germline V gene, CDR1 is LGHDT and CDR2 is YNNKEL (reference sequence). CDR3 DNA sequence: TGTGCCAGCAGCTTTGGACAGGGCTTCGAGACCCAGTACTTC. This translates into CASSFGQGFETQYF.

CDR3 region: CASSLVGTSGSPTYEQYF. The CDR3 DNA is TGTGCCAGCAGCTTAGTCGGGACTAGCGGGAGCCCTACCTACGAGCAGTACTTC. The chain has TRBV7-2 and TRBJ2-5, with 14 bases that match TRBD2. The last part of the DNA fits TRBJ2-7 better; the J call may be wrong. Germline loops: CDR1 SGHTA, CDR2 FQGNSA. This CDR3 comprises 18 residues.

In its sample, this clonotype was seen a few times. The chain recombines TRBV12-3 or TRBV12-4 with TRBJ2-7; 7 nucleotides line up with TRBD1. The length of the CDR3 is 14 residues. With 6 bases clipped from V and 2 bases from J, the junction kept 7 bases outside the gene matches. For the CDR3, the DNA is TGTGCCAGCAGCCCGACAGGGAAGCCCTACGAGCAGTACTTC. It translates to CASSPTGKPYEQYF.

The CDR3 nucleotides are TGCAGCGTCGGACAGGGACCGGAGACCCAGTTCTTC. This codes for CSVGQGPETQFF. The chain is built from TRBV29-1 and TRBJ2-1, with 8 bases fitting TRBD1. The V segment lost 6 bases and the J segment 13 bases; nucleotides outside the gene matches: 11. Per the germline V gene, CDR1 is SQVTM and CDR2 is ANQGSEA. The CDR3 totals 12 residues.

In this sample, this clonotype turned up a few times. The gene calls are TRBV5-1 and TRBJ2-7; perhaps D is TRBD1 or TRBD2 (5 bases each). V shed 4 bases and J shed 1 base, with 12 bases lying between them. CDR3 size: 14 residues. Germline values: CDR1 SGHRS, CDR2 YFSETQ. The CDR3 protein is CASSAGTRSYEQYF. The CDR3 DNA reads as TGCGCCAGCAGCGCCGGGACCAGATCCTACGAGCAGTACTTC.

The table lists this clonotype with a few counts. This chain connects TRBV29-1 to TRBJ2-7, with TRBD2 matching 11 bases. The CDR3 runs to 12 residues. The V gene end was trimmed by 5 bases and the J gene end by 6 bases; junction bases not matched to a gene: 3. Germline CDR1 is SQVTM and CDR2 is ANQGSEA. The CDR3 reads CSVNSGRGEQYF. The CDR3, as DNA: TGCAGCGTTAATAGCGGGAGGGGCGAGCAGTACTTC.

CDR3 region: CASSLRDLLYEQYF. The CDR3, as DNA: TGTGCCAGCAGCCTCCGGGACCTCCTCTACGAGCAGTACTTC. This chain joins TRBV11-1 and TRBJ2-4; possibly TRBD1 or TRBD2 for D (5 bases each). The end of the DNA aligns better with TRBJ2-7, so the J call may be wrong. The germline V gene encodes CDR1 SGHAT and CDR2 FQDESV (reference sequence). There are 14 residues in the CDR3.